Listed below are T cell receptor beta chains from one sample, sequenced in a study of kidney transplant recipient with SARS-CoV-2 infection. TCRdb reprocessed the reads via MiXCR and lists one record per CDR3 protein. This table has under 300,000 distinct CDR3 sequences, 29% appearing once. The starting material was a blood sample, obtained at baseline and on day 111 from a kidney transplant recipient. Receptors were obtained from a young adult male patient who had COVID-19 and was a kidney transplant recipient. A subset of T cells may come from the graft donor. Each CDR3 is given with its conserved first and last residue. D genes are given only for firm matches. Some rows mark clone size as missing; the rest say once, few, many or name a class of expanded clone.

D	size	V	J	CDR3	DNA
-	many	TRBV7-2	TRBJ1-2	CASSENYRDGKTYGYTF	TGTGCCAGCAGCGAAAATTACAGAGACGGAAAGACCTATGGCTACACCTTC
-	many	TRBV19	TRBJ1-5	CASSMEGGGPQHF	TGTGCCAGTAGTATGGAAGGTGGAGGGCCCCAGCATTTT
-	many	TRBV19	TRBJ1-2	CASSPTSTNRKTYGYTF	TGTGCCAGTAGTCCCACCTCGACAAATCGAAAGACCTATGGCTACACCTTC
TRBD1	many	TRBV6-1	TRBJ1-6	CASSEGQGVYNSPLHF	TGTGCCAGCAGTGAAGGACAGGGGGTGTATAATTCACCCCTCCACTTT
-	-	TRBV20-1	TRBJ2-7	CSVEVVGNEQYF	TGCAGTGTGGAGGTGGTGGGGAACGAGCAGTACTTC
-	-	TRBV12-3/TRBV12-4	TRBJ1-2	CASSLACTAGKTHGYTF	TGTGCCAGCAGTTTAGCATGCACAGCAGGAAAGACCCATGGCTACACCTTC
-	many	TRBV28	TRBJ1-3	CASSSSGGEGNTIYF	TGTGCCAGCAGTTCCTCCGGGGGAGAGGGAAACACCATATATTTT
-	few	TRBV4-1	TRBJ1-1	CASSQDIENTEAFF	TGCGCCAGCAGCCAAGATATCGAGAACACTGAAGCTTTCTTT
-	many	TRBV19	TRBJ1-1	CASSIHRVYTEAFF	TGTGCCAGTAGTATCCACAGGGTGTATACTGAAGCTTTCTTT
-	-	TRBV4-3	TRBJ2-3	CASSQASGSATDTQYF	TGCGCCAGCAGCCAAGCTTCGGGTTCTGCAACAGATACGCAGTATTTT
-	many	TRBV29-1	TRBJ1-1	CSVGGGNTEAFF	TGCAGCGTTGGGGGAGGGAACACTGAAGCTTTCTTT
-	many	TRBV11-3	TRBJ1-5	CASSLGGPTDNQPQHF	TGTGCCAGCAGCTTAGGGGGGCCTACAGATAATCAGCCCCAGCATTTT
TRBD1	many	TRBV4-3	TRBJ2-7	CASSQAGTGQDEQYF	TGCGCCAGCAGCCAGGCCGGGACAGGGCAGGACGAGCAGTACTTC
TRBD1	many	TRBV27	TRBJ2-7	CASSLDRTGMPYEQYF	TGTGCCAGCAGTTTAGATAGGACAGGGATGCCCTACGAGCAGTACTTC
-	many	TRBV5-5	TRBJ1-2	CASNARVSRKTYGYTF	TGTGCCAGCAATGCGCGTGTCTCGCGAAAGACCTATGGCTACACCTTC
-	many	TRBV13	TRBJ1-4	CASSLFLGEKLFF	TGTGCCAGCAGCTTATTCTTGGGTGAAAAACTGTTTTTT
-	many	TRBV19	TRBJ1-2	CASSPKGQYNYGYTF	TGTGCCAGTAGCCCAAAAGGACAGTATAACTATGGCTACACCTTC
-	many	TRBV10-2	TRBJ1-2	CASSKERTSRKTYGYTF	TGCGCCAGCAGTAAGGAACGCACTTCTAGAAAGACCTATGGCTACACCTTC
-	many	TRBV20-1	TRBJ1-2	CSALVHYGYTF	TGCAGTGCATTGGTCCATTATGGCTACACCTTC
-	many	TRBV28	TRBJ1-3	CASREETDTHSGNTIYF	TGTGCCAGCAGAGAAGAAACCGACACACACTCTGGAAACACCATATATTTT
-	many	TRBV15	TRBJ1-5	CATSRGGNQPQHF	TGTGCCACCAGCAGAGGGGGGAATCAGCCCCAGCATTTT
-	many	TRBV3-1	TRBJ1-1	CASSMLHPISIRTEAFF	TGTGCCAGCAGCATGTTACATCCCATTTCAATTCGCACTGAAGCTTTCTTT
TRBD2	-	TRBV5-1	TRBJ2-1	CASNSGQSGGTSGRGVEQFF	TGCGCCAGCAACAGCGGACAGTCGGGTGGGACTAGCGGGAGGGGGGTTGAGCAGTTCTTC
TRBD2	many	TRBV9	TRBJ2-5	CASSARRGGPLQETQYF	TGTGCCAGCAGCGCCCGACGGGGGGGGCCTCTCCAAGAGACCCAGTACTTC